This T cell receptor (beta chain) is from a study of blood T cell repertoires in COVID-19. The length of the CDR3 is 11 residues. In germline, CDR1 is DFQATT, CDR2 SNEGSKA (reference sequence). The germline V and J ends were trimmed by 7 bases and 11 bases, with 15 bases remaining between them. The assay was immunoSEQ multiplex PCR, and TCRdb's table has in-frame clones only and misses some. The data show around 220,000 clones, around 85% seen once. The receptor was isolated from a woman in her thirties or forties with active or convalescent COVID-19. This chain connects TRBV20-1 to TRBJ1-5, with D perhaps TRBD1 (6 bases). Sequencing input: peripheral blood. The CDR3 region has the DNA TGCAGTGTTCAGGGGACTAGAGCCCAGCATTTT. This translates into CSVQGTRAQHF.